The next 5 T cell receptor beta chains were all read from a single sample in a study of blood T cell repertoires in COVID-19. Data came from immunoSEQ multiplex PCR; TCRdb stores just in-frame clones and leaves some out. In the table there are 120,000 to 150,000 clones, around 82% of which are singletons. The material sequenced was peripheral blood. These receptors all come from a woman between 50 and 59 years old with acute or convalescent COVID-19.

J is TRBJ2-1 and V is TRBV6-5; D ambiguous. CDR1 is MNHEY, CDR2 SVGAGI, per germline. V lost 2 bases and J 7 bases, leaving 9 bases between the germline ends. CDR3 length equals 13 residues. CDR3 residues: CASSYGGRNEQFF. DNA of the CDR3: TGTGCCAGCAGTTACGGCGGTCGGAATGAGCAGTTCTTC.

CDR3 in amino acids: CASETRGGNEQFF. The CDR3 coding sequence is TGTGCCAGCGAGACGCGGGGGGGCAATGAGCAGTTCTTC. The V gene is TRBV27, the J gene TRBJ2-1; 9 nucleotides line up with TRBD2. Unmatched junction bases numbered 5, after V lost 8 bases and J lost 6 bases. This CDR3 spans 13 amino acids. Germline lookup yields CDR1 MNHEY and CDR2 SMNVEV (reference sequence).

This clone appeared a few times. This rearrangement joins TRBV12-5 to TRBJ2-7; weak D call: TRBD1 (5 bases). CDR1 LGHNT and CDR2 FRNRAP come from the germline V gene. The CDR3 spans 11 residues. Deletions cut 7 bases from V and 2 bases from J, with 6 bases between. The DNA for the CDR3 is TGTGCTAGTGAAGGGGCCTACGAGCAGTACTTC. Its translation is CASEGAYEQYF.

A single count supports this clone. CDR3 in amino acids: CTSSPGKRGSYNEQFF. The CDR3 region has the DNA TGCACCAGCAGCCCAGGGAAGCGGGGGTCCTACAATGAGCAGTTCTTC. This chain connects TRBV1 to TRBJ2-1; TRBD2, the D gene given by the table, was not confirmed from the DNA. TRBV1 corresponds to a pseudogene. The CDR3 is 16 residues long.

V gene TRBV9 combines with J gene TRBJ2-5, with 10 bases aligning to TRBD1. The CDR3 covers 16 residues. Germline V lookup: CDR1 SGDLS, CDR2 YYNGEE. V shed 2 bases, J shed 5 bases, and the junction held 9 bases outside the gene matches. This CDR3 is CASSVTGTGVIETQYF. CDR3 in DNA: TGTGCCAGCAGCGTTACCGGGACAGGGGTGATTGAGACCCAGTACTTC.